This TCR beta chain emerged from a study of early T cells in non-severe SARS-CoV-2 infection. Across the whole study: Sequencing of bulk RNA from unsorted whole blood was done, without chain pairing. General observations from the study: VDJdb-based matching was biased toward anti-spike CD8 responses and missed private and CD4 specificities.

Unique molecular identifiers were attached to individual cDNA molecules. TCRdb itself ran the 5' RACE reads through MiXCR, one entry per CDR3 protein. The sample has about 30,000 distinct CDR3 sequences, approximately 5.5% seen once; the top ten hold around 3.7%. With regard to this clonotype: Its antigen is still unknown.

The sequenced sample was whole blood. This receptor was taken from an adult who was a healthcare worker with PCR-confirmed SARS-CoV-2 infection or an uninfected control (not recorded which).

The CDR3 protein is CSARPPGTGRGYTF. Written as DNA, the CDR3 is TGCAGTGCTAGACCCCCAGGGACAGGGCGCGGCTACACCTTC. The chain combines TRBV20-1 with TRBJ1-2; the match to TRBD1 covers 9 bases. There are 14 residues in the CDR3. Looked up from germline, CDR1 is DFQATT and CDR2 is SNEGSKA (reference sequence). The V segment lost 2 bases and the J segment 8 bases; nucleotides outside the gene matches: 9.